Following are 20 T cell receptor beta chains from one sample sequenced in a study of blood T cell repertoires in COVID-19 (dated by TCRdb to between 2020 and 2021). Libraries came from the immunoSEQ multiplex PCR assay. TCRdb obtained this table from immuneACCESS and retained in-frame rearrangements with V and J assigned. These tables miss some clones; where compared with another copy, unresolved V genes account for less than half of the shortfall, and the remainder is unexplained. The sample table shows approximately 300,000 clones, and approximately 85% are seen once. Jointly, the top ten make up 0.85% to 0.9% of the sample. Sequenced: peripheral blood. The receptors derive from a human donor with COVID-19, enrolled during active disease. The donor label of this sample is uncertain.

This sequence joins TRBV21-1 and TRBJ2-6; the listed D gene, TRBD2, was not tested against the DNA. TRBV21-1 is reported as a pseudogene. CDR3 length: 16 amino acids. The CDR3, as DNA: TGTGCCACACTACTAGCGGGAGTAAGCGGGGCCAACGTCCTGACTTTC. It encodes CATLLAGVSGANVLTF.

V is TRBV28 and J is TRBJ2-1; D uncertain. V was cut by 5 bases and J by 1 base, with 15 bases left in between. This CDR3 comprises 16 residues. Germline lookup yields CDR1 MDHEN and CDR2 SYDVKM. The CDR3 is CASSPLGMVSYNEQFF. The CDR3 DNA reads as TGTGCCAGCAGTCCACTGGGCATGGTTTCCTACAATGAGCAGTTCTTC.

This chain links TRBV6-2 or TRBV6-3 with TRBJ2-1; 13 bases fit TRBD2. The V gene's germline CDR1 is MNHEY and CDR2 SVGEGT. V gave up 6 bases and J gave up 8 bases; unmatched junction bases: 10. The CDR3 runs to 16 residues. The CDR3 DNA is TGTGCCAGCAGCTGGACTAGCGGGAGAGGGTTTGATGAGCAGTTCTTC. This encodes CASSWTSGRGFDEQFF.

The genes are TRBV19 and TRBJ2-7; maybe TRBD1 (6 bases). The V end was cut by 6 bases, the J end by 2 bases, with 14 bases between. CDR3 length equals 14 residues. The V gene's germline CDR1 is LNHDA and CDR2 SQIVND (reference sequence). CDR3 coding DNA: TGTGCCAGTAGAAGGACAGCCATTACCTACGAGCAGTACTTC. Protein product: CASRRTAITYEQYF.

This clone turned up a few times. CDR3 region: CSVVGARPNTEAFF. The CDR3 nucleotides are TGCAGCGTTGTAGGGGCCAGGCCGAACACTGAAGCTTTCTTT. V and J are TRBV29-1 and TRBJ1-1; D is perhaps TRBD1 (5 bases). In germline, CDR1 is SQVTM, CDR2 ANQGSEA. The CDR3 is 14 amino acids. The germline V and J ends were trimmed by 4 bases and 1 base, with 13 bases remaining between them.

The CDR3 bases are TGTGCCATCAGTGAGTCGGGAAGGGAGGTGGATGGCTACACCTTC. As protein: CAISESGREVDGYTF. The V and J genes are TRBV10-3 and TRBJ1-2; D gene ambiguous. V was shortened by 0 bases and J by 6 bases, with 14 bases between the two germline ends. Germline V lookup: CDR1 ENHRY, CDR2 SYGVKD. This CDR3 has 15 residues.

The chain has TRBV6-5 and TRBJ1-2; 8 bases match TRBD1. Germline V gene sequence: CDR1 MNHEY, CDR2 SVGAGI. The CDR3 spans 13 residues. With V trimmed by 8 bases and J by 6 bases, 8 bases remained unmatched. CDR3 sequence: CASAGGRGDGYTF. The CDR3 DNA reads as TGTGCCAGCGCAGGGGGCCGTGGGGATGGCTACACCTTC.

The chain has TRBV19 and TRBJ1-1; no definite D call. CDR1 LNHDA and CDR2 SQIVND come from the germline V gene (reference sequence). CDR3 length: 17 amino acids. Trimming removed 2 bases at V and 2 bases at J, with 18 bases between. CDR3 residues: CASSILGPRSINTEAFF. Written as DNA, the CDR3 is TGTGCCAGTAGTATACTGGGCCCCAGGTCAATAAACACTGAAGCTTTCTTT.

The gene calls are TRBV18 and TRBJ2-7, with 7 bases matching TRBD2. Germline lookup yields CDR1 KGHSH and CDR2 LQKENI. With V trimmed by 3 bases and J by 5 bases, 1 base remained unmatched. This CDR3 spans 12 amino acids. CDR3: CASSPAGDEQYF. In DNA, the CDR3 is TGTGCCAGCTCACCGGCGGGGGACGAGCAGTACTTC.

J is TRBJ2-2 and V is TRBV9; the D gene is possibly TRBD1 (6 bases). CDR3 length: 15 amino acids. Germline values: CDR1 SGDLS, CDR2 YYNGEE. V was clipped by 0 bases and J by 4 bases, with 10 bases between them. The CDR3 region is CASSVVRGGTGELFF. As DNA, the CDR3 is TGTGCCAGCAGCGTAGTCAGAGGGGGCACCGGGGAGCTGTTTTTT.

The V call is TRBV27, the J call TRBJ2-1; tentatively, D is TRBD2 (6 bases). Germline V gene lookup returns CDR1 MNHEY and CDR2 SMNVEV (reference sequence). Trimming pared 4 bases from V and 12 bases from J, leaving 22 bases between. The CDR3 has 15 residues. CDR3 DNA: TGTGCCAGCAGTTCGGACGGGGGAAGTTTGGCGGGGCAGTTCTTC. Protein product: CASSSDGGSLAGQFF.

The CDR3 DNA is TGTGCCACCAGTGAAGGGACTAGCGGGAGCTACACAGATACGCAGTATTTT. It is translated as CATSEGTSGSYTDTQYF. The rearrangement links TRBV24-1 to TRBJ2-3, with 14 bases fitting TRBD2. V trimming: 4 bases; J trimming: 2 bases; junction bases outside the gene matches: 4. Germline V gives CDR1 KGHDR, CDR2 SFDVKD. The length of the CDR3 is 17 residues.

The V and J genes are TRBV10-2 and TRBJ1-2, with 8 bases that match TRBD1. The V segment lost 2 bases and the J segment 7 bases; nucleotides outside the gene matches: 9. This CDR3 region has 15 residues. Per germline, CDR1 WSHSY and CDR2 SAAADI. The CDR3 coding sequence is TGCGCCAGCAGTGAGGAAGGACAGGGTCTGAGTGGCTACACCTTC. This encodes CASSEEGQGLSGYTF.

The chain couples TRBV11-2 to TRBJ2-2, with TRBD2 matching over 13 bases. V gave up 6 bases and J gave up 0 bases; unmatched junction bases: 4. CDR1 is SGHAT, CDR2 FQNNGV, per germline. CDR3 length equals 17 residues. DNA of the CDR3: TGTGCCAGCAGGAAGGGACTAGCGGGAACGAACACCGGGGAGCTGTTTTTT. Its protein product is CASRKGLAGTNTGELFF.

This sequence joins TRBV11-3 and TRBJ2-2, with TRBD1 as a possible D gene (5 bases). CDR1 is SGHNT, CDR2 YENEEA, per germline. The ends were cut back, 5 bases at V and 8 bases at J, with 9 bases in the middle. The CDR3 spans 12 residues. As DNA, the CDR3 is TGTGCCAGCAGCCCCAGACAGGGGGAGCTGTTTTTT. Amino acid sequence: CASSPRQGELFF.

The rearrangement uses TRBV3-1 (or the pseudogene TRBV3-2) and TRBJ2-1; 14 bases agree with TRBD2. There are 16 residues in the CDR3. CDR1 is LGHDT, CDR2 YNNKEL, per germline (reference sequence). V shed 4 bases, J shed 5 bases, and the junction held 4 bases outside the gene matches. CDR3 sequence: CASSPRTSGRNNEQFF. The CDR3 nucleotides are TGTGCCAGCAGCCCCCGGACTAGCGGGAGGAACAATGAGCAGTTCTTC.

Ten or more counts support this clone. V gene TRBV6-5 combines with J gene TRBJ2-1, with TRBD1 matching over 11 bases. Trimming cost V 5 bases and J 8 bases; bases outside gene matches: 5. Germline-derived CDR1 and CDR2 are MNHEY and SVGAGI. CDR3 length: 14 amino acids. The CDR3 is CASSKRTGGDEQFF. CDR3 nucleotide sequence: TGTGCCAGCAGTAAAAGGACAGGGGGCGATGAGCAGTTCTTC.

This clone was seen just once. V gene TRBV28 combines with J gene TRBJ1-5; 10 bases align to TRBD1. CDR1 is MDHEN, CDR2 SYDVKM, per germline. This CDR3 contains 18 residues. V dropped 2 bases and J dropped 3; count of bases not matched to a gene: 10. As DNA, the CDR3 is TGTGCCAGCAGTTTAGGAGGTTCGGGACAGGGGCCCAATCAGCCCCAGCATTTT. Protein product: CASSLGGSGQGPNQPQHF.

V usage is TRBV3-1 (or the pseudogene TRBV3-2) and J usage is TRBJ1-5; 9 nucleotides match TRBD1. The ends lost 1 base at V and 6 bases at J; junction bases unmatched: 4. The germline V gene has CDR1 LGHDT and CDR2 YNNKEL (reference sequence). The CDR3 covers 15 residues. For the CDR3, the DNA is TGTGCCAGCAGCCAAGGGCACAGGGGGCGTCAGCCCCAGCATTTT. It is translated as CASSQGHRGRQPQHF.

V gene TRBV28 combines with J gene TRBJ1-4, with unresolved D. CDR3 size: 16 residues. Trimming cost V 1 base and J 8 bases, with 17 bases left between them. CDR1 MDHEN and CDR2 SYDVKM come from the germline V gene. CDR3 amino acids: CASSLSPGVIDEKLFF. CDR3 nucleotides: TGTGCCAGCAGTTTATCGCCCGGGGTTATCGACGAAAAACTGTTTTTT. Drawing the rest from reference TRBV28 and TRBJ1-4, the complete variable domain is DVKVTQSSRYLVKRTGEKVFLECVQDMDHENMFWYRQDPGLGLRLIYFSYDVKMKEKGDIPEGYSVSREKKERFSLILESASTNQTSMYLCASSLSPGVIDEKLFFGSGTQLSVL.